This T cell receptor beta chain was sequenced for a study of response to subunit inactivated influenza vaccine. TCRdb independently ran MiXCR on the RT-PCR reads; one entry per CDR3 protein. The sample records 600,000 to 700,000 distinct CDR3 sequences, approximately 14% being singletons. The CDR3 is 17 residues long. The V segment lost 2 bases and the J segment 7 bases; nucleotides outside the gene matches: 16. Per the germline V gene, CDR1 is MDHEN and CDR2 is SYDVKM. V usage is TRBV28 and J usage is TRBJ1-1, with 7 nucleotides matching TRBD1. The sequence came from a man in his fifties who received an inactivated influenza vaccine. The material was PBMCs from blood, obtained approximately 15 days before vaccination. The CDR3 region is CASSLDLRGRGQNEAFF. The CDR3, as DNA: TGTGCCAGCAGTTTAGACCTAAGGGGGCGAGGCCAAAATGAAGCTTTCTTT.